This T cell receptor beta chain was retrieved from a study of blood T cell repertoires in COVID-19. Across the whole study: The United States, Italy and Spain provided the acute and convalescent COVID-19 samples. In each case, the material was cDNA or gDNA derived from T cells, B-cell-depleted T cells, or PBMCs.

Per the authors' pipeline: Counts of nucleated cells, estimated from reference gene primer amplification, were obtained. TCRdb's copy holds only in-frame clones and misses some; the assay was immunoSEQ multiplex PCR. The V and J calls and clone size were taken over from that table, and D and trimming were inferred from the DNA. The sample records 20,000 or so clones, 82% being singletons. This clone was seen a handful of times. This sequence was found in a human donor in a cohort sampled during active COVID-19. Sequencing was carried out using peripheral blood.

CDR3 bases: TGCGCCAGCAGCTTGGGGCAGGGCGGACAGCCCCAGCATTTT. It specifies CASSLGQGGQPQHF. The chain joins TRBV5-1 to TRBJ1-5, with D possibly being TRBD1 (5 bases). The CDR3 is made up of 14 amino acids. The germline gives CDR1 SGHRS, CDR2 YFSETQ. V was shortened by 0 bases and J by 7 bases, with 11 bases between the two germline ends.